This T cell receptor beta chain originates from a study of OX40 agonist ivuxolimab in advanced cancers. Study-wide points: Also showing low normalized T-cell clonal expansion were some of the nonresponders.

Turning to this clone: The antigen is not known.

Measured with immunoSEQ multiplex PCR; TCRdb has only the in-frame clones, and not every one. Here the sample spans 50,000 or so clones, approximately 80% being singletons. Germline CDR1 MNHEY, CDR2 SVGAGI. Trimming shortened V by 2 bases and J by 0 bases, and 8 bases separated the two germline ends. The CDR3 loop spans 14 amino acids. The sample in question was CD4+ or CD8+ T cells sorted from blood, obtained in a trial of the OX40 agonist ivuxolimab. The source is an adult with an advanced solid tumor such as melanoma, head and neck, liver or kidney cancer. The chain links TRBV6-5 to TRBJ2-7; D is unresolved. The CDR3 reads CASSYGFYSYEQYF. CDR3 coding DNA: TGTGCCAGCAGTTACGGTTTCTACTCCTACGAGCAGTACTTC.